The TCR beta chain described here comes from a study of CD8 T cells in Susac syndrome. Random hexamers served to reverse transcribe roughly 0.45 to 1 ug RNA. Amplification of the TCR beta CDR3 was carried out by immunoSEQ multiplex PCR, which spanned a total of 54 Vbeta and 13 Jbeta segments. Via MiXCR, TCRdb re-called the immunoSEQ multiplex PCR reads, giving one row per CDR3 protein. The sample has 150,000 to 200,000 distinct CDR3 sequences, approximately 95% seen once; the top ten hold 0.15% to 0.2%. V was clipped by 5 bases and J by 4 bases; unmatched bases: 2. The CDR3 is made up of 12 amino acids. CDR1 and CDR2 (germline): DFQATT, SNEGSKA (reference sequence). Sequencing of TCR beta was performed on blood CD8+ T cells and on blood CD4+ T cells. TEMRA cells were enriched by FACS, and CD4+ and CD8+ T cells were negatively isolated.

This clonotype originated in a human donor with multiple sclerosis. The sequencing sample was made of CD8+ T cells from PBMCs. The J gene is TRBJ1-1, the V gene TRBV20-1; 9 bases are a match to TRBD1. The CDR3 coding sequence is TGCAGTGCTCAGGACAGGGGCACTGAAGCTTTCTTT. This translates into CSAQDRGTEAFF.